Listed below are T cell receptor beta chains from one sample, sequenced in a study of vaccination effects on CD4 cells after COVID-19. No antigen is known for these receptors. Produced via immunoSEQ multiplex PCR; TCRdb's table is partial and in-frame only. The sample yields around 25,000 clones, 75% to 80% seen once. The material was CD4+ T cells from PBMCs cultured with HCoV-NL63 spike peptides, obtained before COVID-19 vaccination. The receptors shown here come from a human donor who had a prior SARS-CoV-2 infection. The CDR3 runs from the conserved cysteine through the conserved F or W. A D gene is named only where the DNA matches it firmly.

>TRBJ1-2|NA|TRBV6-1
CASSETPGQLYGYTF
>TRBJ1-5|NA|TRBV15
CATSRDRVNQPQHF
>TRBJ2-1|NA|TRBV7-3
CASSLKSWVERYNEQFF
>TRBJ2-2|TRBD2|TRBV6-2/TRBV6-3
CASSYSSSGSRPNTGELFF
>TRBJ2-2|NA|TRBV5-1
CASSLGQTATGELFF
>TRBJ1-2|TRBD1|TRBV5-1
CASSSSATGVYGYTF
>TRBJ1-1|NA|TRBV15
CATSIGGGTEAFF
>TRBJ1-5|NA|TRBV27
CASSFMGRDQPQHF
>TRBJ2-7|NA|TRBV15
CATSRVEGPYYHNAYEQYF
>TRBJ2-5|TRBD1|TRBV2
CASSEATGVPETQYF
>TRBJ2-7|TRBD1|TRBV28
CASSSPRGQGNPYEQYF
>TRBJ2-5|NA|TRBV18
CASSPSRQLGTQYF
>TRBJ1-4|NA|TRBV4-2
CASSQSRSATNEKLFF
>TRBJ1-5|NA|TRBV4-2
CASSQGPANQPQHF
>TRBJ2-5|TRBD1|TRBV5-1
CASDRTGDETQYF
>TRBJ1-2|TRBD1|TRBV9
CASSGGQGDYGYTF
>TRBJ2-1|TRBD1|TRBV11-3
CASSSLGGQGEAEQFF
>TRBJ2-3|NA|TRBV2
CASSTQWADTQYF
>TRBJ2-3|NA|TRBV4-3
CASSQDWGRGVDTQYF
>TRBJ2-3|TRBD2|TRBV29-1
CSVDPSGGDTQYF
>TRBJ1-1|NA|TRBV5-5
CASSLVGGIYSKAFF
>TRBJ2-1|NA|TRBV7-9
CASSLTAAYNEQFF
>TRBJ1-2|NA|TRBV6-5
CASSPKGGAGYGYTF
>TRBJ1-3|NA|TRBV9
CASSAFFSGNTIYF
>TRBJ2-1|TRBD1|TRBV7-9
CASSSGTVPYNEQFF
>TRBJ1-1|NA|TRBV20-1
CSASNGGRGDTEAFF
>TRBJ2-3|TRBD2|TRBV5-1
CASSLSGGADTQYF